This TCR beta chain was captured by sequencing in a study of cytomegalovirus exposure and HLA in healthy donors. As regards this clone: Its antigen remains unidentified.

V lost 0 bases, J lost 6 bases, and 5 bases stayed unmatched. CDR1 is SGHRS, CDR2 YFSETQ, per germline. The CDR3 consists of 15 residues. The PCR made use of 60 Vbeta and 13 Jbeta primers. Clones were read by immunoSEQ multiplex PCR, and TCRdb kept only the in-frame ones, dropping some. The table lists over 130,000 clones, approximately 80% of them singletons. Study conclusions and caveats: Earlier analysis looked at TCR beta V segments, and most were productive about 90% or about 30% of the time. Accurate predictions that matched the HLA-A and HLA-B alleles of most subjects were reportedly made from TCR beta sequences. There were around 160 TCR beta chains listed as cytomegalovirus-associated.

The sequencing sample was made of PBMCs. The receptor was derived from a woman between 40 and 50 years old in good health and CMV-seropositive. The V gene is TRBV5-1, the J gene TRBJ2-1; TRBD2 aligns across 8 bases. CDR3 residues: CASSLGLAGTNEQFF. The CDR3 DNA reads TGCGCCAGCAGCTTGGGTCTAGCGGGTACCAATGAGCAGTTCTTC. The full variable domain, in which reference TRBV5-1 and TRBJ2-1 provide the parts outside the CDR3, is KAGVTQTPRYLIKTRGQQVTLSCSPISGHRSVSWYQQTPGQGLQFLFEYFSETQRNKGNFPGRFSGRQFSNSRSEMNVSTLELGDSALYLCASSLGLAGTNEQFFGPGTRLTVL.